This TCR beta chain was captured by sequencing in a study of tumor and adjacent non-tumor tissue in lung cancer. For the study at large: Samples averaged about 4.17 million productive TCRbeta reads each. Study-wide results and limits: Top 100 clones took a larger repertoire share in normal lung. Tumor tissue had significantly higher TCR diversity than normal lung. Higher tumor TCR diversity was associated with shorter survival.

Notes on this clonotype: Its antigen is not identified. At one of its ends the junction is not consistent with the germline gene, which may arise from a read error.

The library came from three nested PCR rounds adapted from ARM-PCR protocols. TCRdb recomputed calls from the multiplex PCR reads with MiXCR, one row per CDR3 protein. The sample has 50,000 to 60,000 distinct CDR3 sequences, just under 75% seen once. The CDR3 spans 15 residues. Germline-derived CDR1 and CDR2 are MNHEY and SVGAGI. No cell sorting was done before RNA was extracted from the tissue. Distant lung tissue was collected more than 3 cm away from the tumor edge. The chain has TRBV6-5 and TRBJ1-5; weak D call: TRBD1 (6 bases). Sequenced material: distant non-tumor lung tissue. This receptor was taken from a woman between 55 and 75 years old with non-small cell lung cancer. The CDR3 nucleotides are TGTGCCAGCAATTCAGTATGGGGGGGCGGCCAGCCCCAGCATTTC. This translates into CASNSVWGGGQPQHF.